This TCR beta chain originates from a study of blood T cell repertoires in COVID-19. Study summary: Donors in the United States, Italy and Spain gave samples during acute or convalescent COVID-19. The cDNA or gDNA used as material had been derived from T cells, B-cell-depleted T cells, or PBMCs.

The CDR3 has 14 amino acids. Germline-derived CDR1 and CDR2 are LGHDT and YNNKEL (reference sequence). Trimming removed 5 bases from V and 2 bases from J, with 10 bases in between. Enrolled during active infection, Seattle patients were then followed longitudinally. Source study methods: Scientists estimated how many nucleated cells there were by amplifying reference gene primers. The repertoire was sequenced with immunoSEQ multiplex PCR; TCRdb's copy has only in-frame clones and lacks some. That table gives V, J and clone size, and the DNA gave D and trimming. The sample gives hundreds of thousands of clones, about 90% of which show up once; just under 6.5% is in the top ten.

This receptor was taken from a woman in her forties or fifties with COVID-19, enrolled during active disease. The sample consisted of peripheral blood. The chain couples TRBV3-1 (or the pseudogene TRBV3-2) to TRBJ1-3; D gene uncertain. The CDR3 here is CASSSRVTGNTIYF. Written as DNA, the CDR3 is TGTGCCAGCAGCAGCCGGGTAACTGGAAACACCATATATTTT.